The text below deals with one T cell receptor (beta chain). TCRdb reanalysed the RT-PCR reads using MiXCR and keeps one entry per CDR3 protein. The table includes about 680,000 distinct CDR3 sequences, 12% to 15% detected once. CDR3 length: 14 residues. Germline loops: CDR1 DFQATT, CDR2 SNEGSKA (reference sequence). Unmatched junction bases numbered 7, after V lost 2 bases and J lost 9 bases. The sequence was collected from a female donor in good health, serving as a healthy control. This chain joins TRBV20-1 and TRBJ2-1, with 10 bases matching TRBD2. The sample taken for sequencing was memory CD4+ T cells from blood. The CDR3 reads CSARRAGGPGEQFF. DNA of the CDR3: TGCAGTGCTAGAAGAGCGGGAGGGCCAGGTGAGCAGTTCTTC.